This TCR beta chain is from a study of T cell responses to AZD1222 COVID-19 vaccine. Whole-study findings and limits: Spike-spanning, vaccine-associated CD4 TCRs were dominant at 160-218 and 743-854.

About this clone: Its antigen is currently unknown.

Germline-derived CDR1 and CDR2 are MDHEN and SYDVKM. V was clipped by 6 bases and J by 2 bases; unmatched bases: 9. The CDR3 runs 16 residues. The protocol was immunoSEQ multiplex PCR, while the TCRdb copy is restricted to in-frame clones and leaves out a portion. This table has roughly 140,000 clones, around 87% appearing once. The chain combines TRBV28 with TRBJ1-4, with 7 bases matching TRBD1. The TCR originated in an adult in good health. Sequencing was performed on peripheral blood, taken on day 0 of AZD1222 vaccination. CDR3 DNA: TGTGCCAGCAGCAACAGGGGAAGGGGCACTAATGAAAAACTGTTTTTT. As protein: CASSNRGRGTNEKLFF.